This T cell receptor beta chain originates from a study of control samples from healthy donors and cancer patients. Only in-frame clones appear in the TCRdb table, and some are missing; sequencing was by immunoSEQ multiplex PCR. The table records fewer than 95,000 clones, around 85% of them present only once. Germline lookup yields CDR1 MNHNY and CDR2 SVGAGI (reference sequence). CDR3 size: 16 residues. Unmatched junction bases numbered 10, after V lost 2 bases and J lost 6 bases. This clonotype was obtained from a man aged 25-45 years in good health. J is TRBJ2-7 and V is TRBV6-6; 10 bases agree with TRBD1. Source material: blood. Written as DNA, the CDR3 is TGTGCCAGCAGTTACCCCTCCGGACAGGGGGGAAGCGAGCAGTACTTC. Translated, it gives CASSYPSGQGGSEQYF.